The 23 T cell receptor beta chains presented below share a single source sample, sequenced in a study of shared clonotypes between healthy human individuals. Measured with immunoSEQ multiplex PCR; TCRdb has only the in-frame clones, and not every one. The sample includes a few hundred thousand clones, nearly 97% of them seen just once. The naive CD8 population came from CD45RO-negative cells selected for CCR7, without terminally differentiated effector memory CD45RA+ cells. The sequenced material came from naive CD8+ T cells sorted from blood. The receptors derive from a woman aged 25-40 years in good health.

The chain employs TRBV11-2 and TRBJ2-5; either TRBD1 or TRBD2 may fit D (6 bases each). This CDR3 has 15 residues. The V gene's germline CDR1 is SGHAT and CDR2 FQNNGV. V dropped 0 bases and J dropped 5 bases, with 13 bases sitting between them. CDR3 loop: CASSLDRGRVETQYF. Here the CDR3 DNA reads TGTGCCAGCAGCTTAGATCGGGGGCGCGTGGAGACCCAGTACTTC.

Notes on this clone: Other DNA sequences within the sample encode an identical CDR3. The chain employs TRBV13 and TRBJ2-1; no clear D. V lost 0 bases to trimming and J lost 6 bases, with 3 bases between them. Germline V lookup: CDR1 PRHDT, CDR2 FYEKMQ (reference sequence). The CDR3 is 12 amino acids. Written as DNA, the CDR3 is TGTGCCAGCAGCTTAGGTCCCAATGAGCAGTTCTTC. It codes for CASSLGPNEQFF.

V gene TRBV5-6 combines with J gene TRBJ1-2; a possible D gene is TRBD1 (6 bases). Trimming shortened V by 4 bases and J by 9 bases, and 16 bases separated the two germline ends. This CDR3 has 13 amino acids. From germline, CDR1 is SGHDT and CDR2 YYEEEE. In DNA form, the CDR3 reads TGTGCCAGCAGCGACTCACAGGGATTGAGCTACACCTTC. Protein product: CASSDSQGLSYTF.

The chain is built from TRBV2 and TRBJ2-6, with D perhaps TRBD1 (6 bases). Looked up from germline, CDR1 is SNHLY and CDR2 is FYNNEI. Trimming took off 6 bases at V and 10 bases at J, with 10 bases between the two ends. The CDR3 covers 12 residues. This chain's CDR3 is CASSGQKNVLTF. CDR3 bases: TGTGCCAGCAGCGGACAGAAAAACGTCCTGACTTTC.

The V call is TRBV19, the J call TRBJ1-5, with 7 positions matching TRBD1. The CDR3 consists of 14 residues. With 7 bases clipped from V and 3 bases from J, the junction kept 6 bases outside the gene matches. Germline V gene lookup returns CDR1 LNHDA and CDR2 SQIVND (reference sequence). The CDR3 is CASIRQGSNQPQHF. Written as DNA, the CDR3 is TGTGCCAGTATTAGACAGGGATCCAATCAGCCCCAGCATTTT.

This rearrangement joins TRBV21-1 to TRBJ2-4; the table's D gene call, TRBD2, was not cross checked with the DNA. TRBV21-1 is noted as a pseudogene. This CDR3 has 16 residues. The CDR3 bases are TGTGCCAGCAGCAAATTGGGGGGTGGAGCCAAAAACATTCAGTACTTC. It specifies CASSKLGGGAKNIQYF.

As DNA, the CDR3 is TGTGCCAGCAAAACCCACGACAGGATCTACGAGCAGTACTTC. It specifies CASKTHDRIYEQYF. V is TRBV28 and J is TRBJ2-7; D may be TRBD1 (6 bases). Germline loops: CDR1 MDHEN, CDR2 SYDVKM. This CDR3 comprises 14 residues. Trimming shortened V by 7 bases and J by 3 bases, and 16 bases separated the two germline ends. The variable domain in full, with the rest retrieved from reference TRBV28 and TRBJ2-7, is DVKVTQSSRYLVKRTGEKVFLECVQDMDHENMFWYRQDPGLGLRLIYFSYDVKMKEKGDIPEGYSVSREKKERFSLILESASTNQTSMYLCASKTHDRIYEQYFGPGTRLTVT.

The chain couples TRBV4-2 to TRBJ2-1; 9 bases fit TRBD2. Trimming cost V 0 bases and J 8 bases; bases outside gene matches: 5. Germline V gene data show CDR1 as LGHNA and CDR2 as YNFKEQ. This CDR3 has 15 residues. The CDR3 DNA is TGTGCCAGCAGCCAAGAAAGAGCGGGAGGCTATGAGCAGTTCTTC. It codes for CASSQERAGGYEQFF.

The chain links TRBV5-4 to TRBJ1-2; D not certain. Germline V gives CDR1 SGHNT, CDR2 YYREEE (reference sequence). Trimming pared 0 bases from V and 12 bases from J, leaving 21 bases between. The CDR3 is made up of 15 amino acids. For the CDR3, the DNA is TGTGCCAGCAGCTTGGTGGACTCCGAGGAGATATGGAACACCTTC. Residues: CASSLVDSEEIWNTF.

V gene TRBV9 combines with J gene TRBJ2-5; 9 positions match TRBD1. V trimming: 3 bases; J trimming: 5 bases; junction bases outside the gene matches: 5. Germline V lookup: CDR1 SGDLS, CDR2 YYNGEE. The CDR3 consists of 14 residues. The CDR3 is CASSATGGRETQYF. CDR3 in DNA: TGTGCCAGCAGCGCCACAGGGGGCAGGGAGACCCAGTACTTC.

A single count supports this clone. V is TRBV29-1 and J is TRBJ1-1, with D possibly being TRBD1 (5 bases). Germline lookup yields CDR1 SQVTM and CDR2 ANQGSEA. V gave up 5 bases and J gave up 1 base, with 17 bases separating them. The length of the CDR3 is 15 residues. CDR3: CSVMGTLSGNTEAFF. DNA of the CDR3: TGCAGCGTTATGGGGACCCTCTCCGGGAACACTGAAGCTTTCTTT.

This CDR3 reads CASSIVGGGRNEQFF. Here the CDR3 DNA reads TGTGCCAGTAGTATAGTAGGCGGAGGGAGGAATGAGCAGTTCTTC. This chain uses TRBV19 with TRBJ2-1, with a tentative D call TRBD2 (6 bases). V lost 1 base to trimming and J lost 7 bases, with 14 bases between them. Germline lookup yields CDR1 LNHDA and CDR2 SQIVND (reference sequence). The CDR3 sequence is 15 residues long.

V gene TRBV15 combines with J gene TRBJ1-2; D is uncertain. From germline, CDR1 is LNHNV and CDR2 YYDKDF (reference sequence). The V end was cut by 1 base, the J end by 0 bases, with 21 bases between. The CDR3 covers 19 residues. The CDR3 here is CATSRGSSTQWDTNYGYTF. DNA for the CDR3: TGTGCCACCAGCAGAGGGTCCTCGACCCAGTGGGATACTAACTATGGCTACACCTTC.

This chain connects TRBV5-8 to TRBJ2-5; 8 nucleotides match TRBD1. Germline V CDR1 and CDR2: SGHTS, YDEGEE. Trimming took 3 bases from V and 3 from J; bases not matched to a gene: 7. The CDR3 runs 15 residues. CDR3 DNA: TGTGCCAGCAGCTGGGGACAGGCATCCGAAGAGACCCAGTACTTC. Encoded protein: CASSWGQASEETQYF.

The CDR3 reads CASLGRLNTEAFF. CDR3 bases: TGTGCCAGCTTAGGCCGACTGAACACTGAAGCTTTCTTT. V and J are TRBV2 and TRBJ1-1; D uncertain. Looked up from germline, CDR1 is SNHLY and CDR2 is FYNNEI. The germline V and J ends were trimmed by 8 bases and 0 bases, with 10 bases remaining between them. This CDR3 comprises 13 residues.

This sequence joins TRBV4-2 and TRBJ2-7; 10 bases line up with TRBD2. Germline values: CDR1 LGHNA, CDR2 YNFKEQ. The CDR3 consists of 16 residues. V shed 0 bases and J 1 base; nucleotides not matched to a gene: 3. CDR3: CASSQDGTSVSYEQYF. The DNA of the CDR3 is TGTGCCAGCAGCCAAGACGGGACTAGCGTATCCTACGAGCAGTACTTC.

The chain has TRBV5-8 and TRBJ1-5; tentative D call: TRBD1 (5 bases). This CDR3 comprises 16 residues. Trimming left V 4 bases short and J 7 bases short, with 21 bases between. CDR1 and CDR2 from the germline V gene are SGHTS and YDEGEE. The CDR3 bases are TGTGCCAGCAGCCCCCGGGCCGGGGACTTAGGACAGCCCCAGCATTTT. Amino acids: CASSPRAGDLGQPQHF.

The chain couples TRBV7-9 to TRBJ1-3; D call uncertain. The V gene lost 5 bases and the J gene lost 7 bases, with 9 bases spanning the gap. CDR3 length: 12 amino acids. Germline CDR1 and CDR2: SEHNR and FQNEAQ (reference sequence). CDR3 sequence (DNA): TGTGCCAGCAGCCTGGACCTGAACACCATATATTTT. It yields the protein CASSLDLNTIYF.

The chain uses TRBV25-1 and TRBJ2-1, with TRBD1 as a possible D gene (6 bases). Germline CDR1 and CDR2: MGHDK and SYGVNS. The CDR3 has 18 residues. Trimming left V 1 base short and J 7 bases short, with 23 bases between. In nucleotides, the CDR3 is TGTGCCAGCAGTGAATGGTCATTCGGGGACATACAAGTTAATGAGCAGTTCTTC. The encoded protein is CASSEWSFGDIQVNEQFF.

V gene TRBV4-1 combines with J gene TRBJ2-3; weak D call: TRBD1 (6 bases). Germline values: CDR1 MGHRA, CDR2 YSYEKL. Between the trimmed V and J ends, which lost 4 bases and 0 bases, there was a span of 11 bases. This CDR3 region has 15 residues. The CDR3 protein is CASSRQGQSTDTQYF. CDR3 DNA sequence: TGCGCCAGCAGCCGACAAGGACAGAGCACAGATACGCAGTATTTT.

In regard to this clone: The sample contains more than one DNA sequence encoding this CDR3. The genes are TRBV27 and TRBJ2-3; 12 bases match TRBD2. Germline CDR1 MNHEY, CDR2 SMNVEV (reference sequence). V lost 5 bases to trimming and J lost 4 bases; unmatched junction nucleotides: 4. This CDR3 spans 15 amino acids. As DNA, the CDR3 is TGTGCCAGCAGTCTAGCGGGAGGGCCTCCAGATACGCAGTATTTT. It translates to CASSLAGGPPDTQYF.

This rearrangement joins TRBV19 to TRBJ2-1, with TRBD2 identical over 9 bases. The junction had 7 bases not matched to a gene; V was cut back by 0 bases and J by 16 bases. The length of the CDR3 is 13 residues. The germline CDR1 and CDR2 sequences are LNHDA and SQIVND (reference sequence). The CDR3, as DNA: TGTGCCAGTAGTATAGATTCGGGACTAGCTTCTTTCTTC. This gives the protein CASSIDSGLASFF.

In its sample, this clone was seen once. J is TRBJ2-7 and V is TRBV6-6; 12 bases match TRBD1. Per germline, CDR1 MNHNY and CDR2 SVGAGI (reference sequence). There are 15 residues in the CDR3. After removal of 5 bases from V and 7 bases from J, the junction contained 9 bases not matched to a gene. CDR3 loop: CASSKMGQGAGEQYF. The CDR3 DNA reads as TGTGCCAGCAGTAAAATGGGACAGGGGGCGGGGGAGCAGTACTTC.